Listed below are T cell receptor beta chains from one sample, sequenced in a study of early T cells in non-severe SARS-CoV-2 infection. In TCRdb, the 5' RACE reads were re-called with MiXCR into one record per CDR3 protein. The data show roughly 20,000 distinct CDR3 sequences, around 4% seen once. Sequencing input: whole blood. Receptors were obtained from an adult who was a healthcare worker with PCR-confirmed SARS-CoV-2 infection or an uninfected control (not recorded which). Each CDR3 is given with its conserved first and last residue. D genes are given only for firm matches. Some rows mark clone size as missing; the rest say once, few, many or name a class of expanded clone.

NA,many,TRBJ1-2,TRBV7-2,TGTGCCAGCAGCTTCTTGCCCGGCTATGGCTACACCTTC,CASSFLPGYGYTF
NA,many,TRBJ2-4,TRBV20-1,TGCAGTGCTAGAGATCTTCAGGCAGGGGTAGCCAAAAACATTCAGTACTTC,CSARDLQAGVAKNIQYF
TRBD1,many,TRBJ2-2,TRBV5-1,TGCGCCAGCAGCAAGGGGACAGCTAACACCGGGGAGCTGTTTTTT,CASSKGTANTGELFF
NA,many,TRBJ1-2,TRBV5-1,TGCGCCAGCAGCTTGAGAGGGACAAGATATGGCTACACCTTC,CASSLRGTRYGYTF
NA,many,TRBJ2-1,TRBV5-1,TGCGCCAGCAGCCCCAGCCGACAACACAATGAGCAGTTCTTC,CASSPSRQHNEQFF
TRBD2,many,TRBJ2-1,TRBV7-9,TGTGCCAGCAGCTTTCCTATACGGTTCGGGGGGGCCTCCTTGCCCTCCTACAATGAGCAGTTCTTC,CASSFPIRFGGASLPSYNEQFF
NA,many,TRBJ1-4,TRBV28,TGTGCCAGCAGTGGGGGGAAGGAAAAACTGTTTTTT,CASSGGKEKLFF
NA,few,TRBJ1-4,TRBV7-8,TGTGCCAGCCTGGGACCGCCTAATGAAAAACTGTTTTTT,CASLGPPNEKLFF
NA,many,TRBJ2-3,TRBV20-1,TGCAGTGCTAGACCCCCTCTAAGCACAGATACGCAGTATTTT,CSARPPLSTDTQYF
NA,many,TRBJ1-1,TRBV27,TGTGCCAGCAGTTTATCGATCTCACGGGTGGGCACTGAAGCTTTCTTT,CASSLSISRVGTEAFF
NA,many,TRBJ1-5,TRBV4-1,TGCGCCAGCAGCCTTGAGCCACGTCGATACAATCAGCCCCAGCATTTT,CASSLEPRRYNQPQHF
TRBD1,many,TRBJ2-7,TRBV6-2/TRBV6-3,TGTGCCAGCAGTCCCATGCGGACAGGGGAGTACGAGCAGTACTTC,CASSPMRTGEYEQYF
NA,many,TRBJ1-5,TRBV6-5,TGTGCCAGCAGACGGAAAGGGGGGCAGAGCAATCAGCCCCAGCATTTT,CASRRKGGQSNQPQHF
NA,many,TRBJ2-7,TRBV25-1,TGTGCCAGCAGTGTTACCTACGAGCAGTACTTC,CASSVTYEQYF
NA,few,TRBJ2-1,TRBV6-1,TGTGCCAGCAGACCCTTTCTCACAGGGATTGGTGAGCAGTTCTTC,CASRPFLTGIGEQFF
TRBD1,NA,TRBJ1-2,TRBV6-1,TGTGCCAGCAGTGACGCTTCGACAGGGGCTAACTATGGCTACACCTTC,CASSDASTGANYGYTF
TRBD2,NA,TRBJ2-1,TRBV20-1,TGCAGTGCTAGAAGTCTAGCGGGGTACAATGAGCAGTTCTTC,CSARSLAGYNEQFF
TRBD2,NA,TRBJ2-3,TRBV11-2,TGTGCCAGCAGCTTTTTAAGCGGGGGCAGTACAGATACGCAGTATTTT,CASSFLSGGSTDTQYF
TRBD2,many,TRBJ2-3,TRBV7-9,TGTGCCAGCAGCTTTAGCGGGGGCACCAATACGCAGTATTTT,CASSFSGGTNTQYF
NA,many,TRBJ1-2,TRBV6-1,TGTGCCAGCAGTCCCCAGAAGCCAGATGGCTACACCTTC,CASSPQKPDGYTF
NA,many,TRBJ2-2,TRBV28,TGTGCCAGCACCGTGGACAGACCGAACACCGGGGAGCTGTTTTTT,CASTVDRPNTGELFF
NA,many,TRBJ1-1,TRBV5-1,TGCGCCAGCAGCTTGGACTCGGGGCGCACTGAAGCTTTCTTT,CASSLDSGRTEAFF
NA,few,TRBJ1-6,TRBV14,TGTGCCAGCAGCCAACGGGGGGGAACCTATAATTCACCCCTCCACTTT,CASSQRGGTYNSPLHF
NA,many,TRBJ2-7,TRBV11-2,TGTGCCAGCAGGGGCAGGGGAAAAAGCGAGCAGTACTTC,CASRGRGKSEQYF
NA,NA,TRBJ1-4,TRBV7-9,TGTGCCAGCAGCTTAAGCGTGGCAACTGAAAAACTGTTTTTT,CASSLSVATEKLFF
NA,many,TRBJ1-5,TRBV7-2,TGTGCCAGCAGCTTCCGGAATCAGCCCCAGCATTTT,CASSFRNQPQHF
TRBD2,many,TRBJ2-3,TRBV5-1,TGCGCCAGCAGCCTCCCTACTTTAGCGGGCGTCCTGGATACGCAGTATTTT,CASSLPTLAGVLDTQYF
NA,many,TRBJ2-3,TRBV19,TGTGCCAGTAGTATATCGGTATCGACGGATACGCAGTATTTT,CASSISVSTDTQYF
NA,many,TRBJ1-3,TRBV4-2,TGTGCCAGCAGCCAAGAACCGATCTCTGGAAACACCATATATTTT,CASSQEPISGNTIYF
NA,NA,TRBJ2-7,TRBV12-3/TRBV12-4,TGTGCCAGCACCAGAGGTGGGGAGCAGTACTTC,CASTRGGEQYF
NA,many,TRBJ2-5,TRBV18,TGTGCCAGCTCACCACCCACGGGAGAGACCCAGTACTTC,CASSPPTGETQYF
NA,medium-sized,TRBJ1-1,TRBV7-3,TGTGCCAGCAGCTTAATGCAGGCCCCGAACACTGAAGCTTTCTTT,CASSLMQAPNTEAFF
NA,many,TRBJ1-3,TRBV3-1,TGTGCCAGCAGCCGTACTCCGGGGTCCTCTGGAAACACCATATATTTT,CASSRTPGSSGNTIYF
NA,NA,TRBJ2-5,TRBV10-1,TGCGCCAGCCGGGACAACGGGGAGACCCAGTACTTC,CASRDNGETQYF
NA,many,TRBJ1-2,TRBV7-3,TGTGCCAGCAGCCCCGCGGGGCGGCCGACCCATGGCTACACCTTC,CASSPAGRPTHGYTF
NA,many,TRBJ1-2,TRBV29-1,TGCAGCGTTGCGGGGGGCACCCACACTAACTATGGCTACACCTTC,CSVAGGTHTNYGYTF
TRBD1,many,TRBJ1-2,TRBV18,TGTGCCAGCTCACCAACCCGACAGGGTGTCTATGGCTACACCTTC,CASSPTRQGVYGYTF
TRBD1,many,TRBJ1-6,TRBV7-9,TGTGCCAGCAGTTCACCGGGACAGAGCTCCTATAATTCACCCCTCCACTTT,CASSSPGQSSYNSPLHF
NA,many,TRBJ1-5,TRBV5-4,TGTGCCAGCAGCAGGGACGGAAATCAGCCCCAGCATTTT,CASSRDGNQPQHF
NA,many,TRBJ2-3,TRBV7-9,TGTGCCAGCAGCTCTTGGGGGGACCGTGGCACAGATACGCAGTATTTT,CASSSWGDRGTDTQYF
TRBD1,many,TRBJ1-5,TRBV19,TGTGCCAGTAGTATAGTCCCGACAGGGGTTAATCAGCCCCAGCATTTT,CASSIVPTGVNQPQHF
NA,many,TRBJ2-5,TRBV9,TGTGCCAGCAGCGCCAGAGACGGGGGCCTTCAAGAGACCCAGTACTTC,CASSARDGGLQETQYF
NA,few,TRBJ2-2,TRBV5-1,TGCGCCAGCAGCCCGCGAGCCCAATCAATTGCCGGGGAGCTGTTTTTT,CASSPRAQSIAGELFF
TRBD1,few,TRBJ2-4,TRBV30,TGTGCCTGGAGTTCTAATTTCCGGACAGGGGATCACTTC,CAWSSNFRTGDHF
NA,many,TRBJ1-1,TRBV18,TGTGCCAGCTCACCATGGGACGGAAACACTGAAGCTTTCTTT,CASSPWDGNTEAFF
TRBD1,many,TRBJ2-7,TRBV30,TGTGCCTGGAGTGTGGGACAGGGTTTCTACGAGCAGTACTTC,CAWSVGQGFYEQYF
NA,many,TRBJ2-2,TRBV7-6,TGTGCCAGCAGCCGGACTAACACCGGGGAGCTGTTTTTT,CASSRTNTGELFF
NA,medium-sized,TRBJ2-2,TRBV11-2,TGTGCCAGCAGCCGGACCGGGGAGCTGTTTTTT,CASSRTGELFF
NA,NA,TRBJ2-7,TRBV12-3/TRBV12-4,TGTGCCAGCAGTTTCGGGGGCACTTCTTACGAGCAGTACTTC,CASSFGGTSYEQYF
NA,many,TRBJ1-6,TRBV30,TGTGCCTGGACGGGCCAGCCTAATTCACCCCTCCACTTT,CAWTGQPNSPLHF